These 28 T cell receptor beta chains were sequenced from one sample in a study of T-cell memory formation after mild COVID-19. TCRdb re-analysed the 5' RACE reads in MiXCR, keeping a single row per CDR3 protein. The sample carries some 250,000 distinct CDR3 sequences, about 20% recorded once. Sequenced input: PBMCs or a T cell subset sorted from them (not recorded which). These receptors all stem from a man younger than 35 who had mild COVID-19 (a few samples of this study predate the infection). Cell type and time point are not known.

CDR3 region: CASSLPSGGTRDEQFF. CDR3 DNA sequence: TGTGCCAGCAGCTTACCTAGCGGGGGCACCCGGGATGAGCAGTTCTTC. The chain joins TRBV7-9 to TRBJ2-1; TRBD2 matches at 10 bases. Germline V gene lookup returns CDR1 SEHNR and CDR2 FQNEAQ (reference sequence). The CDR3 has 16 residues. V was clipped by 2 bases and J by 8 bases; unmatched bases: 9.

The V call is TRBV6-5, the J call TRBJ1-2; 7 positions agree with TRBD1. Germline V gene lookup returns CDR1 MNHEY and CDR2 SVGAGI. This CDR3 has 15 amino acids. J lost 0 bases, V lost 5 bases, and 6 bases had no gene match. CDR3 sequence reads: CASSQNRGPNYGYTF. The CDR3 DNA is TGTGCCAGCAGTCAGAACAGGGGCCCTAACTATGGCTACACCTTC.

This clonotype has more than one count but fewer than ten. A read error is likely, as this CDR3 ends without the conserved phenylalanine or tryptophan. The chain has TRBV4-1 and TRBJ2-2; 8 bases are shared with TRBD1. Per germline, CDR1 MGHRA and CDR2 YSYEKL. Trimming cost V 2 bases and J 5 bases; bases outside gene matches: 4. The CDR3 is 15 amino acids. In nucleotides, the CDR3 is TGCGCCAGCAGCCAATCCAGGGGGCTAACCGGGGAGCTGTTTTCT. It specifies CASSQSRGLTGELFS.

This CDR3 reads CASSLVSRGETQYF. In DNA form, the CDR3 reads TGTGCCAGCAGCTTAGTTAGCAGGGGAGAGACCCAGTACTTC. This chain connects TRBV7-2 to TRBJ2-5, with D maybe TRBD1 (6 bases). Germline V gives CDR1 SGHTA, CDR2 FQGNSA. Trimming stripped 1 base from V and 4 bases from J, with 10 bases between. The CDR3 covers 14 residues.

Written as DNA, the CDR3 is TGTGCCAGCTCAGTGCGTGGAGGGGGCAATCAGCCCCAGCATTTT. Translated: CASSVRGGGNQPQHF. The chain employs TRBV18 and TRBJ1-5, with D tentatively TRBD1 (5 bases). CDR3 length: 15 amino acids. V was clipped by 5 bases and J by 2 bases, with 13 bases between them. CDR1 and CDR2 from the germline V gene are KGHSH and LQKENI.

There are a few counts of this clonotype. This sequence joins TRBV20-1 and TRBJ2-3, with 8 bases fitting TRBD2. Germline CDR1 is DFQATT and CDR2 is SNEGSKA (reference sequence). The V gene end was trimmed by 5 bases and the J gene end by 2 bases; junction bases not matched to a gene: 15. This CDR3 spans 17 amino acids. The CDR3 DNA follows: TGCAGTGCTGGGCGGGGGGCGCAACCAACACACACAGATACGCAGTATTTT. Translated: CSAGRGAQPTHTDTQYF.

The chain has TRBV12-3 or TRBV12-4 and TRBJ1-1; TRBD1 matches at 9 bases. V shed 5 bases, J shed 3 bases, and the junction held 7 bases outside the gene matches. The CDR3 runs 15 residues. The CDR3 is CASSPHDRGDTEAFF. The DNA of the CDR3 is TGTGCCAGCAGTCCGCACGACAGGGGGGACACTGAAGCTTTCTTT.

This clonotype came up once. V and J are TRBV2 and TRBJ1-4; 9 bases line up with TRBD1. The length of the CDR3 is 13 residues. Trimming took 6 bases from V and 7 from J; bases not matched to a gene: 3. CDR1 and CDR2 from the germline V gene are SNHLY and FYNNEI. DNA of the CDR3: TGTGCCAGCAGGGGGACAGGGTCTGAAAAACTGTTTTTT. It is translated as CASRGTGSEKLFF.

CDR3 region: CASSRDEQFF. The CDR3 DNA is TGTGCCAGCAGCCGGGATGAGCAGTTCTTC. The genes are TRBV7-9 and TRBJ2-1; no reliable D call. Trimming pared 5 bases from V and 8 bases from J, leaving 4 bases between. CDR3 length equals 10 residues. Germline assignment: CDR1 SEHNR and CDR2 FQNEAQ (reference sequence).

The CDR3 reads CASSLLRGYSNQPQHF. CDR3 DNA: TGTGCCAGCAGCTTGCTACGGGGATATAGCAATCAGCCCCAGCATTTT. This chain uses TRBV5-6 with TRBJ1-5; D is unclear. This CDR3 is built from 16 residues. Germline V CDR1 and CDR2: SGHDT, YYEEEE. V was shortened by 1 base and J by 0 bases, with 11 bases between the two germline ends.

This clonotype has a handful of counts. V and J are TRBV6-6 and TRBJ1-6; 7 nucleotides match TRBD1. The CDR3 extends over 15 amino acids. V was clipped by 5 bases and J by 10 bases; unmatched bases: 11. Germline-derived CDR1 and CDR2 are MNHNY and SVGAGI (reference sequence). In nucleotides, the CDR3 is TGTGCCAGCAGTCCCCAGGACAGGCGGTGGTCACCCCTCCACTTT. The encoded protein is CASSPQDRRWSPLHF.

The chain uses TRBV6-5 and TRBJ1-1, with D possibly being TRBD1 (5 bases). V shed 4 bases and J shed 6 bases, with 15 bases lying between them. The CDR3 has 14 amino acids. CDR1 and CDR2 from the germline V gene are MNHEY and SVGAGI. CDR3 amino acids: CASSSGAGLAEAFF. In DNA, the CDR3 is TGTGCCAGCAGTTCCGGGGCCGGGTTAGCTGAAGCTTTCTTT.

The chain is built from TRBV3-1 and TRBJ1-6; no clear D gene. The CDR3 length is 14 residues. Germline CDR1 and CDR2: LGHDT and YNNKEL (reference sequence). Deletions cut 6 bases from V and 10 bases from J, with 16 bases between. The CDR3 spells CASSPTYPPSPLHF. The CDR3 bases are TGTGCCAGCAGTCCTACCTATCCGCCCTCACCCCTCCACTTT. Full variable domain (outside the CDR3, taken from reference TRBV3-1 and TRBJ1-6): DTAVSQTPKYLVTQMGNDKSIKCEQNLGHDTMYWYKQDSKKFLKIMFSYNNKELIINETVPNRFSPKSPDKAHLNLHINSLELGDSAVYFCASSPTYPPSPLHFGNGTRLTVT.

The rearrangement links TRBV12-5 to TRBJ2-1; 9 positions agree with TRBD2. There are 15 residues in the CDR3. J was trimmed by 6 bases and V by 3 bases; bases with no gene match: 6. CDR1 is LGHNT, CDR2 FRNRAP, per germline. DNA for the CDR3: TGTGCTAGTGGTTTCCGAACTAGCGGGTCCAATGAGCAGTTCTTC. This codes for CASGFRTSGSNEQFF.

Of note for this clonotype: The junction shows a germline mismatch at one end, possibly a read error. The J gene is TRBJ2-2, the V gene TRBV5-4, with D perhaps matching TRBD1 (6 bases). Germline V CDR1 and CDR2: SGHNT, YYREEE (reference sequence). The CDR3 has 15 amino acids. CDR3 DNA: TGTGCCAGCAGCTCGGCTACAGGGAGCACCGGTGAGCTGTTTTTT. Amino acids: CASSSATGSTGELFF.

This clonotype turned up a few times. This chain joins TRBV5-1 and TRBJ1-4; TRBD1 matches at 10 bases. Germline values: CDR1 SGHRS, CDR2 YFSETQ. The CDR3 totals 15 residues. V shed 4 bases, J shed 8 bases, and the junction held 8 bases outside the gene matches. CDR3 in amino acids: CASSPTTGGSEKLFF. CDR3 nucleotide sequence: TGCGCCAGCAGCCCCACGACAGGGGGCAGCGAAAAACTGTTTTTT.

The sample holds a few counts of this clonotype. CDR3 region: CSAKLTGGGTEAFF. CDR3 nucleotide sequence: TGCAGTGCTAAATTAACAGGGGGCGGAACTGAAGCTTTCTTT. The V call is TRBV20-1, the J call TRBJ1-1; 9 bases line up with TRBD1. In germline, CDR1 is DFQATT, CDR2 SNEGSKA (reference sequence). Trimming removed 4 bases from V and 5 bases from J; junction bases left unmatched: 8. The CDR3 is 14 amino acids.

The CDR3 nucleotides are TGCGCCAGCAGCCATTCAGAGGGGACTGAAGCTTTCTTT. Its translation: CASSHSEGTEAFF. The rearrangement joins TRBV4-3 to TRBJ1-1; D may be TRBD1 (5 bases). This CDR3 has 13 residues. V lost 3 bases and J 5 bases, leaving 10 bases between the germline ends. Germline assignment: CDR1 LGHNA and CDR2 YSLEER.

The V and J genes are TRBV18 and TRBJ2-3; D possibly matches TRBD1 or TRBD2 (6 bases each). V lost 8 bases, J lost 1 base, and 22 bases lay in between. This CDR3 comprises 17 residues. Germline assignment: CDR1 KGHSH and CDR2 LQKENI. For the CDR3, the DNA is TGTGCCAGCCCCGCGGACAGACTAGAAACCCGCACAGATACGCAGTATTTT. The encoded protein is CASPADRLETRTDTQYF. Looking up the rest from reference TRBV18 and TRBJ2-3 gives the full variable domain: NAGVMQNPRHLVRRRGQEARLRCSPMKGHSHVYWYRQLPEEGLKFMVYLQKENIIDESGMPKERFSAEFPKEGPSILRIQQVVRGDSAAYFCASPADRLETRTDTQYFGPGTRLTVL.

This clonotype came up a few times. The CDR3: CASSRITEDIQYF. The DNA for the CDR3 is TGCGCCAGCAGCCGTATCACTGAGGACATTCAGTACTTC. V is TRBV5-1 and J is TRBJ2-4, with D uncertain. The CDR3 totals 13 residues. The V and J ends lost 4 bases and 8 bases respectively, with 13 bases between them. Germline V gives CDR1 SGHRS, CDR2 YFSETQ.

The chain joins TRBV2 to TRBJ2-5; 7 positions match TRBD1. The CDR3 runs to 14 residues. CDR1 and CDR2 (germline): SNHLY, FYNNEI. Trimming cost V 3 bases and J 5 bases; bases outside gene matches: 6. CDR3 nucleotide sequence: TGTGCCAGCAGTGACTGGGAACAGGGGGAGACCCAGTACTTC. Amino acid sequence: CASSDWEQGETQYF.

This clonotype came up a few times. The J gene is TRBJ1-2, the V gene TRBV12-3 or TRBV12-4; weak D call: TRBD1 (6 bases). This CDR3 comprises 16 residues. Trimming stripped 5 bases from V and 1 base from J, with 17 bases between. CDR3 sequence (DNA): TGTGCCAGCAGTCCCGCCCACAGGGACGGTAACTATGGCTACACCTTC. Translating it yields CASSPAHRDGNYGYTF.

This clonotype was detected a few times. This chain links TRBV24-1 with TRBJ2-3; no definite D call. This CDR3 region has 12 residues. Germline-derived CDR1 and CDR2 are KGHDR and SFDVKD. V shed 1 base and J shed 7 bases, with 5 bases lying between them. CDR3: CATSDLRNTQYF. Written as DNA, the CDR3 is TGTGCCACCAGTGATTTACGAAATACGCAGTATTTT.

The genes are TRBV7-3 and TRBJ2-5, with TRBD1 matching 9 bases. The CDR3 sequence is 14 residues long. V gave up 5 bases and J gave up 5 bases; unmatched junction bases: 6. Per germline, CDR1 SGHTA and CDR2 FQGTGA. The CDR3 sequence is CASSRGGQGETQYF. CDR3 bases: TGTGCCAGCAGCCGCGGAGGACAGGGGGAGACCCAGTACTTC.

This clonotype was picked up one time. Written as DNA, the CDR3 is TGTGCCAGCAGCTTAGTTTCGGCGGGGGAAGAGACCCAGTACTTC. Amino acid sequence: CASSLVSAGEETQYF. This chain joins TRBV7-8 and TRBJ2-5; TRBD2 matches at 7 bases. The CDR3 totals 15 residues. Per germline, CDR1 SGHVS and CDR2 FQNEAQ. Trimming removed 1 base from V and 3 bases from J; junction bases left unmatched: 5.

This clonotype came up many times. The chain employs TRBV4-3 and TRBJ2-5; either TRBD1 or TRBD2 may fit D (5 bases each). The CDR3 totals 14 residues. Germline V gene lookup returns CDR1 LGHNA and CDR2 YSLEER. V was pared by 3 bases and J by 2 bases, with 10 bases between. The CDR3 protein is CASSQFGGQETQYF. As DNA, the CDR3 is TGCGCCAGCAGCCAGTTTGGGGGTCAAGAGACCCAGTACTTC.

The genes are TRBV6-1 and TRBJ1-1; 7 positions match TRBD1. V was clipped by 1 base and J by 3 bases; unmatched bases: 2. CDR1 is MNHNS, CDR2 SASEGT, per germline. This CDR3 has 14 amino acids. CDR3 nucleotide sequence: TGTGCCAGCAGTGAAGTGGGACAGTACACTGAAGCTTTCTTT. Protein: CASSEVGQYTEAFF.

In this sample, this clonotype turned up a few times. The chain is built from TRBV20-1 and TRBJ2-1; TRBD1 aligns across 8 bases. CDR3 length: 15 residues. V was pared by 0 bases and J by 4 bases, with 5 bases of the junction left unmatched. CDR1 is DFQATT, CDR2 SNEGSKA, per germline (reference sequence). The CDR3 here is CSARDWQGAYNEQFF. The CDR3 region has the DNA TGCAGTGCTAGAGATTGGCAGGGGGCATACAATGAGCAGTTCTTC.